The sequence of this T cell receptor (beta chain) was determined in a study of PD-1 blockade in classical Hodgkin lymphoma. This clone has just one count. No antigen is known for it. Time point described: cycle 4 day 1 (C4D1), after 6 weeks of nivolumab. Each patient's relapse followed autologous stem cell transplantation, and brentuximab vedotin exposure varied. CD4+ T cells were purified from thawed PBMCs by magnetic negative selection. Sequencing was performed with immunoSEQ multiplex PCR; in TCRdb, only in-frame clones are kept and a portion is missing. The sample has 18,000 or so clones, about 75% seen once. Germline-derived CDR1 and CDR2 are SNHLY and FYNNEI. Losses at the gene ends were 5 bases for V and 1 base for J; bases not matched to a gene: 3. This CDR3 has 15 residues. Study conclusions and caveats: Patients who began taking nivolumab under 1 year after ASCT were left out. By cycle point C4D1, TCR diversity had risen significantly in CD4+ cells (but not CD8+ cells). Still unresolved is the cause of the repertoire differences, which may be disease activity or prior therapy.

The specimen was CD4+ T cells from blood, collected before the fourth cycle of nivolumab. V usage is TRBV2 and J usage is TRBJ1-3; TRBD1 aligns across 9 bases. The TCR sequence derives from a human donor with classical Hodgkin lymphoma. The CDR3: CASSLQGASGNTIYF. Here the CDR3 DNA reads TGTGCCAGCAGTTTACAGGGGGCTTCTGGAAACACCATATATTTT.